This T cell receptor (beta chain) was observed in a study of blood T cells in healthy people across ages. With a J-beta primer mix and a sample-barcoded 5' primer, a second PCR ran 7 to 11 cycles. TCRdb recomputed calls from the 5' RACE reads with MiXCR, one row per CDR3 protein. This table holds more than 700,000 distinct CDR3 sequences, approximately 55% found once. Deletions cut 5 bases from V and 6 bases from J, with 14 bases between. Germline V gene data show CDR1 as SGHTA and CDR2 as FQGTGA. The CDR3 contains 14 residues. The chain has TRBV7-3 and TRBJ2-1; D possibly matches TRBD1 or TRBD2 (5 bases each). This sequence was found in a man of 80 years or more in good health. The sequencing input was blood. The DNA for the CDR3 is TGTGCCAGCAGCAACCGGGGCATTTCCAATGAGCAGTTCTTC. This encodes CASSNRGISNEQFF. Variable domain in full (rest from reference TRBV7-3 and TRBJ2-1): GAGVSQTPSNKVTEKGKYVELRCDPISGHTALYWYRQSLGQGPEFLIYFQGTGAADDSGLPNDRFFAVRPEGSVSTLKIQRTERGDSAVYLCASSNRGISNEQFFGPGTRLTVL.